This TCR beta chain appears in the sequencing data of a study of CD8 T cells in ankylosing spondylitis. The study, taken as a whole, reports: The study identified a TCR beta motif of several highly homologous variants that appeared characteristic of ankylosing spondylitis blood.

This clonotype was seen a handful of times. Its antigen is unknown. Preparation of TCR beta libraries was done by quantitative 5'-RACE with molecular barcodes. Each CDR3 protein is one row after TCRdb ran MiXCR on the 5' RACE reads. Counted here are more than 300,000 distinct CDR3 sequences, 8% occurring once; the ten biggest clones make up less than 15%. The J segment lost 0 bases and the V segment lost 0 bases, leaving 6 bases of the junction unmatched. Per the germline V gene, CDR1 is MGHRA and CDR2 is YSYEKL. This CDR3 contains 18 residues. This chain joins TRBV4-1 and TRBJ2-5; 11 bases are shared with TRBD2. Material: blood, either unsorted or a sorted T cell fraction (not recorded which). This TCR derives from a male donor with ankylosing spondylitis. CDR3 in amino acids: CASSQDSLAGGYQETQYF. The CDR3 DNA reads TGCGCCAGCAGCCAAGATAGTCTAGCGGGAGGATACCAAGAGACCCAGTACTTC.